This TCR beta chain was found in a study of cytomegalovirus exposure and HLA in healthy donors. Study outcomes and limitations: In vitro, three CMV-associated chains proved specific for CMV antigens. The likely origin of a cluster of highly shared sequence variants was a sequencing artifact. The only immune exposure information that was available was CMV serostatus.

A remark on this clone: What it binds is not known.

In the PCR, 60 Vbeta and 13 Jbeta primers were used. TCRdb's table, derived via immunoSEQ multiplex PCR, lists solely in-frame clones and lacks some. The table has roughly 230,000 clones, around 90% seen once. The germline CDR1 and CDR2 sequences are SEHNR and FQNEAQ (reference sequence). There are 14 residues in the CDR3. The V gene lost 1 base and the J gene lost 7 bases, with 11 bases spanning the gap. The sample comprised PBMCs. The TCR originated in a girl under 10 years old in good health and CMV-seronegative. V is TRBV7-9 and J is TRBJ1-5; possibly TRBD1 for D (6 bases). CDR3 coding DNA: TGTGCCAGCAGCTTAGGGGGGCTCGAACAGCCCCAGCATTTT. The encoded protein is CASSLGGLEQPQHF.